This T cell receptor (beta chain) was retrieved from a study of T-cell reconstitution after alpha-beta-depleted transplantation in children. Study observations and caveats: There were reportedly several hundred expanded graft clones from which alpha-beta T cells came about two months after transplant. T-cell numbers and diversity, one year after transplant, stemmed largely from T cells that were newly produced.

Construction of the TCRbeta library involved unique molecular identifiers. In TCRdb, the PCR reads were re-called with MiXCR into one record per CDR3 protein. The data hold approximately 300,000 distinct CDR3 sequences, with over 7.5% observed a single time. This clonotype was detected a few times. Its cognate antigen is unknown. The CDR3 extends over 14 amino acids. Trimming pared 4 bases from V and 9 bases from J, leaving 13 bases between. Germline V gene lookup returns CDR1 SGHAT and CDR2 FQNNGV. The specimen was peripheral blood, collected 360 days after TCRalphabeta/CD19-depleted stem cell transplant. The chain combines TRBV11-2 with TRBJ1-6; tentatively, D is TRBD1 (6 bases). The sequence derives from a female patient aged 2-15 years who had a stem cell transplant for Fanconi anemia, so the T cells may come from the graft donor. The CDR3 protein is CASSSQGTLSPLHF. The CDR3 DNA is TGTGCCAGCAGCTCACAGGGTACCCTTTCACCCCTCCACTTT.